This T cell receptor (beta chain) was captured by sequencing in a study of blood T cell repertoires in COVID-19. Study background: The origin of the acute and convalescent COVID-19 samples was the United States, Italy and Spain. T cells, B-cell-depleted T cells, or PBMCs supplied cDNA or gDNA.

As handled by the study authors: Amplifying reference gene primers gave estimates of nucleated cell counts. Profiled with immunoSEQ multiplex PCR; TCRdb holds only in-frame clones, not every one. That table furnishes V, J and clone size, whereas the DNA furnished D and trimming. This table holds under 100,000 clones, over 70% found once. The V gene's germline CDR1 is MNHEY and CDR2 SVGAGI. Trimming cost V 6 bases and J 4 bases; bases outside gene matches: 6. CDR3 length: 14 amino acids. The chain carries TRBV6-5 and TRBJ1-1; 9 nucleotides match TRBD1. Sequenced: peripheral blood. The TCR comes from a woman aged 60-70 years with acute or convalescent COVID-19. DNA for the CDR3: TGTGCCAGCAGGGCGACGGGACAGGGCACTGAAGCTTTCTTT. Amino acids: CASRATGQGTEAFF.